This T cell receptor (beta chain) was captured by sequencing in a study of CD8 T cells in Susac syndrome. The authors carried out high-throughput sequencing of TCR beta. They applied it to CD8+ and CD4+ T cells obtained from blood. An input of about 0.45 to 1 ug of RNA was subjected to reverse transcription using random hexamers. The amplification used immunoSEQ multiplex PCR on TCR beta CDR3; it spanned 54 Vbeta and 13 Jbeta. TCRdb passed the immunoSEQ multiplex PCR reads through MiXCR, listing each CDR3 protein once. The table records under 80,000 distinct CDR3 sequences, approximately 94% of them present only once. The CDR3 covers 14 residues. Germline V gives CDR1 KGHDR, CDR2 SFDVKD. Germline trimming cut 6 bases from V and 8 bases from J; bases unmatched to any gene: 11.

V usage is TRBV24-1 and J usage is TRBJ1-2, with TRBD1 identical over 7 bases. This TCR was sampled from a human donor with multiple sclerosis. The sample was CD8+ T cells from PBMCs. The CDR3 DNA sequence: TGTGCCACCAGTAATCATGGACAGGTCCAGGGCTACACCTTC. Translated, it gives CATSNHGQVQGYTF.